The 13 T cell receptor beta chains below were found in one sample sequenced in a study of somatic mutations in cytotoxic T cells in rheumatoid arthritis. Some clones are missing from TCRdb's copy, which holds only in-frame ones; the method was immunoSEQ multiplex PCR. This sample has 6,700 or so clones, with approximately 70% found just once. The sequencing input was CD8+ T cells sorted from blood. Every receptor here comes from a man between 35 and 55 years old in good health.

This clone appeared once. The genes are TRBV7-2 and TRBJ2-2; the D gene is possibly TRBD1 (6 bases). Trimming took 5 bases from V and 0 from J, leaving 10 bases between them. The CDR3 spans 15 residues. Germline V gives CDR1 SGHTA, CDR2 FQGNSA. The DNA for the CDR3 is TGTGCCAGCAGCCCCTGGACAGCGAACACCGGGGAGCTGTTTTTT. It translates to CASSPWTANTGELFF.

This chain connects TRBV5-1 to TRBJ1-2; TRBD1 matches 8 bases. The V gene end was trimmed by 5 bases and the J gene end by 4 bases; junction bases not matched to a gene: 7. CDR3 length: 14 residues. The V gene's germline CDR1 is SGHRS and CDR2 YFSETQ. CDR3 nucleotide sequence: TGCGCCAGCAGGCCTGACAGGGGTGGCTATGGCTACACCTTC. It yields the protein CASRPDRGGYGYTF.

The V and J genes are TRBV11-2 and TRBJ1-2; no clear D gene. CDR1 and CDR2 from the germline V gene are SGHAT and FQNNGV. Trimming took 5 bases from V and 3 from J, leaving 13 bases between them. The CDR3 contains 14 residues. The CDR3 is CASSLPGSDYGYTF. The CDR3 coding sequence is TGTGCCAGCAGCCTACCGGGTTCAGACTATGGCTACACCTTC. The complete variable domain, with remaining parts taken from reference TRBV11-2 and TRBJ1-2, reads EAGVAQSPRYKIIEKRQSVAFWCNPISGHATLYWYQQILGQGPKLLIQFQNNGVVDDSQLPKDRFSAERLKGVDSTLKIQPAKLEDSAVYLCASSLPGSDYGYTFGSGTRLTVV.

The sample holds a few counts of this clone. The J gene is TRBJ2-5, the V gene TRBV29-1; 8 bases match TRBD2. The CDR3 length is 14 residues. Germline CDR1 is SQVTM and CDR2 is ANQGSEA. Trimming took 5 bases from V and 7 from J; bases not matched to a gene: 12. The CDR3 DNA reads TGCAGCGTTTCTAAGGCGGGAGGCCGGGGGACCCAGTACTTC. Protein sequence: CSVSKAGGRGTQYF.

The rearrangement uses TRBV4-2 and TRBJ2-1; tentatively, D is TRBD2 (6 bases). Trimming left V 7 bases short and J 0 bases short, with 16 bases between. CDR3 size: 16 residues. Germline loops: CDR1 LGHNA, CDR2 YNFKEQ. CDR3 in amino acids: CASKDLAESSYNEQFF. The CDR3 nucleotides read TGTGCCAGCAAGGATTTAGCGGAAAGCTCCTACAATGAGCAGTTCTTC.

V gene TRBV28 combines with J gene TRBJ2-7; D gene uncertain. V was cut by 6 bases and J by 1 base, with 10 bases left in between. The germline CDR1 and CDR2 sequences are MDHEN and SYDVKM. The CDR3 is 13 amino acids. The chain's CDR3 is CASSKQWSYEQYV. CDR3 in DNA: TGTGCCAGCAGCAAACAGTGGTCCTACGAGCAGTACGTC.

This sequence joins TRBV28 and TRBJ1-2, with D maybe TRBD1 (5 bases). The CDR3 is 15 amino acids. CDR1 and CDR2 (germline): MDHEN, SYDVKM. Trimming took off 4 bases at V and 8 bases at J, with 20 bases between the two ends. DNA of the CDR3: TGTGCCAGCAGTTCGGGGGACCTCAAGGGCTTGGGCTACACCTTC. This gives the protein CASSSGDLKGLGYTF.

This clone was counted between two and nine times. The chain carries TRBV4-1 and TRBJ2-7; D perhaps matches TRBD1 (6 bases). The V gene lost 1 base and the J gene lost 3 bases, with 10 bases spanning the gap. The CDR3 length is 14 residues. Germline CDR1 MGHRA, CDR2 YSYEKL. DNA of the CDR3: TGCGCCAGCAGCCAAGTGGTACAGGGCTACGAGCAGTACTTC. Protein: CASSQVVQGYEQYF.

This clone showed up just a few times. The rearrangement joins TRBV5-1 to TRBJ2-7; 8 bases agree with TRBD1. After removal of 5 bases from V and 6 bases from J, the junction contained 10 bases not matched to a gene. The CDR3 totals 14 residues. The germline gives CDR1 SGHRS, CDR2 YFSETQ. The CDR3 loop reads CASRALQGDSEQYF. The CDR3 DNA reads TGCGCCAGCAGAGCACTACAGGGGGATAGCGAGCAGTACTTC.

The V call is TRBV13, the J call TRBJ2-7; D call uncertain. Germline V gene lookup returns CDR1 PRHDT and CDR2 FYEKMQ (reference sequence). The CDR3 consists of 13 residues. V shed 5 bases and J shed 1 base, with 9 bases lying between them. The CDR3 region has the DNA TGTGCCAGCAGCGGAACTGAATCCTACGAGCAGTACTTC. Protein product: CASSGTESYEQYF.

The rearrangement links TRBV5-6 to TRBJ1-3; a possible D gene is TRBD1 (5 bases). This CDR3 has 15 residues. Trimming left V 5 bases short and J 0 bases short, with 12 bases between. CDR1 and CDR2 (germline): SGHDT, YYEEEE. The CDR3 bases are TGTGCCAGCAGTCCCGGGGGGACCTCTGGAAACACCATATATTTT. It translates to CASSPGGTSGNTIYF.

The V call is TRBV5-1, the J call TRBJ2-2, with 10 nucleotides matching TRBD1. Germline V CDR1 and CDR2: SGHRS, YFSETQ. J was trimmed by 5 bases and V by 6 bases; bases with no gene match: 10. The CDR3 runs 16 residues. CDR3: CASTYRTGGRTGELFF. As DNA, the CDR3 is TGCGCCAGCACCTACCGGACAGGGGGGAGAACCGGGGAGCTGTTTTTT. Full variable domain (rest looked up from reference TRBV5-1 and TRBJ2-2): KAGVTQTPRYLIKTRGQQVTLSCSPISGHRSVSWYQQTPGQGLQFLFEYFSETQRNKGNFPGRFSGRQFSNSRSEMNVSTLELGDSALYLCASTYRTGGRTGELFFGEGSRLTVL.

J is TRBJ2-2 and V is TRBV5-1; D is undetermined. Trimming left V 4 bases short and J 2 bases short, with 3 bases between. Germline V lookup: CDR1 SGHRS, CDR2 YFSETQ. The CDR3 sequence is 12 residues long. DNA for the CDR3: TGCGCCAGCAGCCCCAACACCGGGGAGCTGTTTTTT. It yields the protein CASSPNTGELFF.